Given below is one T cell receptor (beta chain) in context. Antigen: not known. Within a library made for alpha chains, this beta chain is off target, and its count is uninformative. The V end lost 5 bases, the J end lost 6 bases, and 14 bases lay between the germline ends. CDR3 length equals 14 residues. The V gene's germline CDR1 is SGHVS and CDR2 FQNEAQ. The data were obtained in a study of HIV-infected patients and healthy controls. Across the whole study: A modest, significant CD4 rise occurred in about 85% of the 16 patients after three months of therapy.

Antiretroviral therapy had run roughly three months, about 14 weeks, before follow-up blood collection. The repertoire came from unfractionated whole blood and reflected all unsorted peripheral T cells. Whole-study findings and limits: HIV+ repertoires were severely depleted of MAIT alpha-chain CDR3s, unlike healthy controls. Compared with controls, mean Gini indices were significantly raised in HIV-infected repertoires, possibly indicating oligoclonality.

Reverse transcription used around 500 ng RNA and constant-region primers for alpha and beta. Alpha and beta chain libraries were made separately by chain-specific third strand synthesis with multiplexing indices. One entry per CDR3 protein, called by TCRdb with MiXCR from the 5' RACE reads. The sample contains some 8,100 distinct CDR3 sequences, less than 7.5% of which appear only once. The material was blood, obtained during antiretroviral therapy. The chain has TRBV7-8 and TRBJ2-1; D uncertain. The sequence was obtained from an adult with HIV infection. The CDR3: CASSPTARVNEQFF. As DNA, the CDR3 is TGTGCCAGCAGCCCAACCGCGCGAGTCAATGAGCAGTTCTTC. Drawing the rest from reference TRBV7-8 and TRBJ2-1, the complete variable domain is GAGVSQSPRYKVAKRGQDVALRCDPISGHVSLFWYQQALGQGPEFLTYFQNEAQLDKSGLPSDRFFAERPEGSVSTLKIQRTQQEDSAVYLCASSPTARVNEQFFGPGTRLTVL.